The 19 T cell receptor beta chains presented below share a single source sample, sequenced in a study of cytomegalovirus exposure and HLA in healthy donors. The PCR contained 60 Vbeta and 13 Jbeta primers. Repertoires were generated with immunoSEQ multiplex PCR, while TCRdb's copy carries only in-frame clones and drops some. Altogether 150,000 or so clones are present, around 76% being singletons, with the ten largest covering roughly 1.9%. Source material: PBMCs. The receptor source for this set is a female donor in good health and CMV-seronegative.

The chain joins TRBV7-9 to TRBJ2-5; TRBD2 might be the D (6 bases). Germline V gene data show CDR1 as SEHNR and CDR2 as FQNEAQ (reference sequence). The CDR3 consists of 13 residues. Deletions cut 7 bases from V and 2 bases from J, with 11 bases between. CDR3 coding DNA: TGTGCCAGCATAAAGGCGGGGCAAGAGACCCAGTACTTC. It codes for CASIKAGQETQYF.

Comments on this clone: An end of the junction does not agree with germline; a read error may underlie this. The rearrangement uses TRBV6-1 and TRBJ2-4; TRBD1 matches 8 bases. The CDR3 is 14 residues long. Germline CDR1 and CDR2: MNHNS and SASEGT. This CDR3 reads CASSERLSPGQDVF. CDR3 nucleotides: TGTGCCAGCAGTGAACGGCTATCCCCGGGACAGGACGTCTTC.

The genes are TRBV6-1 and TRBJ2-2; TRBD1 agrees at 8 bases. With 10 bases clipped from V and 6 bases from J, the junction kept 13 bases outside the gene matches. Germline CDR1 MNHNS, CDR2 SASEGT. CDR3 size: 15 residues. CDR3 loop: CATNSPGGGPGELFF. CDR3 nucleotides: TGTGCCACCAATTCGCCAGGGGGCGGCCCCGGGGAGCTGTTTTTT.

The chain joins TRBV2 to TRBJ2-7, with 8 positions matching TRBD1. The CDR3 is made up of 14 amino acids. V lost 6 bases and J lost 0; bases outside the gene matches: 4. The germline V gene has CDR1 SNHLY and CDR2 FYNNEI. CDR3 region: CASSGTGSSYEQYF. CDR3 sequence (DNA): TGTGCCAGCAGCGGGACAGGTAGCTCCTACGAGCAGTACTTC. Combining the CDR3 with reference TRBV2 and TRBJ2-7 gives the whole variable domain EPEVTQTPSHQVTQMGQEVILRCVPISNHLYFYWYRQILGQKVEFLVSFYNNEISEKSEIFDDQFSVERPDGSNFTLKIRSTKLEDSAMYFCASSGTGSSYEQYFGPGTRLTVT.

V usage is TRBV19 and J usage is TRBJ1-4; D not resolved. V lost 0 bases and J 4 bases, leaving 6 bases between the germline ends. CDR3 length: 14 residues. Germline V CDR1 and CDR2: LNHDA, SQIVND (reference sequence). The CDR3 region is CASSIDGLNEKLFF. The CDR3 bases are TGTGCCAGTAGTATAGATGGGCTTAATGAAAAACTGTTTTTT.

This clone was found a few times. The CDR3 reads CASTGQGAEGYTF. CDR3 sequence (DNA): TGTGCCAGCACCGGACAGGGGGCGGAAGGCTACACCTTC. V gene TRBV7-9 combines with J gene TRBJ1-2; 11 bases are shared with TRBD1. The CDR3 spans 13 residues. V was pared by 7 bases and J by 8 bases, with 6 bases of the junction left unmatched. CDR1 SEHNR and CDR2 FQNEAQ come from the germline V gene (reference sequence).

The chain is built from TRBV4-2 and TRBJ1-2, with 9 bases that match TRBD1. V gave up 1 base and J gave up 4 bases; unmatched junction bases: 7. CDR1 LGHNA and CDR2 YNFKEQ come from the germline V gene. The CDR3 sequence is 16 residues long. CDR3 region: CASSQVDRGAGYGYTF. As DNA, the CDR3 is TGTGCCAGCAGCCAAGTGGACAGGGGCGCCGGCTATGGCTACACCTTC.

This clone was observed a few times. This chain joins TRBV5-4 and TRBJ2-7, with D perhaps TRBD2 (5 bases). The germline V gene has CDR1 SGHNT and CDR2 YYREEE (reference sequence). This CDR3 is built from 14 residues. V lost 0 bases, J lost 0 bases, and 7 bases lay in between. The CDR3 DNA follows: TGTGCCAGCAGCTTGGGGGGAGCCTCCTACGAGCAGTACTTC. Its translation: CASSLGGASYEQYF.

A note on this clone: This sample also contains other DNA sequences that code for the same CDR3. J is TRBJ1-3 and V is TRBV10-1; TRBD1 might be the D (5 bases). V shed 4 bases and J shed 5 bases, with 6 bases lying between them. Germline V lookup: CDR1 WNHNN, CDR2 SYGVQD (reference sequence). The CDR3 covers 12 residues. The CDR3 spells CASSGTRNTIYF. The CDR3 nucleotides are TGCGCCAGCAGTGGGACAAGAAACACCATATATTTT.

The chain uses TRBV6-5 and TRBJ2-7; 7 bases are a match to TRBD2. J gave up 7 bases and V 1 base, and 4 bases lay outside the gene matches. This CDR3 has 13 residues. CDR1 is MNHEY, CDR2 SVGAGI, per germline. The chain's CDR3 is CASSYLAGEEQYF. CDR3 coding DNA: TGTGCCAGCAGTTACTTGGCGGGAGAGGAGCAGTACTTC.

The sample holds one count of this clone. V usage is TRBV5-1 and J usage is TRBJ1-2; weak D call: TRBD1 (5 bases). CDR1 SGHRS and CDR2 YFSETQ come from the germline V gene. V was trimmed by 6 bases and J by 5 bases, leaving 17 bases between them. The CDR3 extends over 14 amino acids. The CDR3: CASTAAGQEYGYTF. DNA of the CDR3: TGCGCCAGCACCGCGGCGGGGCAAGAATATGGCTACACCTTC.

This chain uses TRBV25-1 with TRBJ2-5, with 8 bases fitting TRBD1. The J call is doubtful: the DNA matches TRBJ2-7 better. Germline-derived CDR1 and CDR2 are MGHDK and SYGVNS. The CDR3 is 14 amino acids. The CDR3 spells CASSPGQGGVEQYF. Here the CDR3 DNA reads TGTGCCAGCTCCCCAGGACAGGGAGGCGTCGAGCAGTACTTC.

Notes on this clone: Within the sample, other DNA sequences also encode this same CDR3. J is TRBJ1-5 and V is TRBV19; possible D gene TRBD1, 5 bases. V dropped 5 bases and J dropped 0 bases, with 11 bases sitting between them. CDR1 is LNHDA and CDR2 is SQIVND in the germline V gene (reference sequence). The CDR3 consists of 15 residues. The CDR3 spells CASSVQGYSNQPQHF. In DNA form, the CDR3 reads TGTGCCAGTAGTGTCCAGGGCTATAGCAATCAGCCCCAGCATTTT.

The chain joins TRBV7-8 to TRBJ2-1; 9 bases map to TRBD2. The CDR3 extends over 18 amino acids. V trimming: 5 bases; J trimming: 6 bases; junction bases outside the gene matches: 17. CDR1 is SGHVS, CDR2 FQNEAQ, per germline. In DNA, the CDR3 is TGTGCCAGCAGCCACGGGGCGCGGGGGGGCCTCGGGAGCAATGAGCAGTTCTTC. This encodes CASSHGARGGLGSNEQFF.

This clone was found once. This chain uses TRBV29-1 with TRBJ2-1, with 9 bases aligning to TRBD2. Trimming removed 2 bases from V and 6 bases from J; junction bases left unmatched: 8. Germline CDR1 is SQVTM and CDR2 is ANQGSEA. CDR3 size: 15 residues. CDR3 in amino acids: CSVEKGSGRTNEQFF. CDR3 nucleotides: TGCAGCGTTGAAAAGGGTAGCGGGAGAACCAATGAGCAGTTCTTC.

This clone was counted a few times. J is TRBJ2-7 and V is TRBV4-1, with 7 nucleotides matching TRBD1. In germline, CDR1 is MGHRA, CDR2 YSYEKL. The CDR3 runs 15 residues. Trimming took 2 bases from V and 2 from J; bases not matched to a gene: 6. The CDR3 nucleotides read TGCGCCAGCAGCCAATGGGACAGCCCAACCTACGAGCAGTACTTC. This translates into CASSQWDSPTYEQYF.

The chain joins TRBV11-2 to TRBJ1-2, with 7 bases identical to TRBD1. J was trimmed by 2 bases and V by 2 bases; bases with no gene match: 14. Germline values: CDR1 SGHAT, CDR2 FQNNGV. The CDR3 totals 18 residues. CDR3 loop: CASSLPGGRQGTNYGYTF. In DNA form, the CDR3 reads TGTGCCAGCAGCTTACCCGGAGGGAGACAGGGAACAAACTATGGCTACACCTTC.

V and J are TRBV5-1 and TRBJ2-5; a possible D gene is TRBD2 (5 bases). The CDR3 contains 14 residues. Trimming took 4 bases from V and 2 from J, leaving 12 bases between them. CDR1 and CDR2 from the germline V gene are SGHRS and YFSETQ. As DNA, the CDR3 is TGCGCCAGCAGCCCAGGACTGGTACAAGAGACCCAGTACTTC. Protein: CASSPGLVQETQYF. The full variable domain, its missing parts supplied by reference TRBV5-1 and TRBJ2-5, is KAGVTQTPRYLIKTRGQQVTLSCSPISGHRSVSWYQQTPGQGLQFLFEYFSETQRNKGNFPGRFSGRQFSNSRSEMNVSTLELGDSALYLCASSPGLVQETQYFGPGTRLLVL.

This clone was seen only a few times. The chain has TRBV9 and TRBJ2-1; possible D gene TRBD2, 6 bases. The CDR3 covers 15 residues. Trimming took off 0 bases at V and 3 bases at J, with 10 bases between the two ends. Germline V gene data show CDR1 as SGDLS and CDR2 as YYNGEE. CDR3 amino acids: CASSVGGGNYNEQFF. The CDR3 DNA reads as TGTGCCAGCAGCGTAGGTGGCGGGAACTACAATGAGCAGTTCTTC.